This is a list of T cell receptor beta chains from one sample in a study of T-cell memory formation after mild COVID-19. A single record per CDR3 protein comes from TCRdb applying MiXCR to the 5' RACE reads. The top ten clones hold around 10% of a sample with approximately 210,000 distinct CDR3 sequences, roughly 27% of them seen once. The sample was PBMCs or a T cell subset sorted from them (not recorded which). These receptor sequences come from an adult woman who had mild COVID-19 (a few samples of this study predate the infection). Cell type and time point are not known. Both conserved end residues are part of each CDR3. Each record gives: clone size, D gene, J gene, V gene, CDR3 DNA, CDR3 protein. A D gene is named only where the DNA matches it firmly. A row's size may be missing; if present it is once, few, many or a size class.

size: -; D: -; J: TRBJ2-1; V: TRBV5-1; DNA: TGCCCCTACCGACCAGGGGTTCGCTCCAATGAGCAGTTCTTC; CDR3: CPYRPGVRSNEQFF
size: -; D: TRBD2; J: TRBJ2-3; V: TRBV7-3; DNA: TGTGCCAGCAGCTTATCATCCCCCACCACTAGCGGGAGGCATCCTAGCACAGATACGCAGTATTTT; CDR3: CASSLSSPTTSGRHPSTDTQYF
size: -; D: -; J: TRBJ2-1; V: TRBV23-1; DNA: TGCGCCAGCAGTCAATTAGCAGGGTCTATCGATGAGCAGTTCTTC; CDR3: CASSQLAGSIDEQFF
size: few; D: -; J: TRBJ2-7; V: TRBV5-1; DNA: TGCGCCAGCAGCTTGGTGGGGGTCTACGAGCAGTACTTC; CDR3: CASSLVGVYEQYF
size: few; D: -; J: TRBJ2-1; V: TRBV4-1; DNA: TGCGCCAGCAGCCAAAATCTGGGTGGGGGTGGTGAGCAGTTCTTC; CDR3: CASSQNLGGGGEQFF
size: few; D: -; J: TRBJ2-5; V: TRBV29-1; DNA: TGCAGCGTTGAAGACGGACTTGCGGAGACCCAGTACTTC; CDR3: CSVEDGLAETQYF
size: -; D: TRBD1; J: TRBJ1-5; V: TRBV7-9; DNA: TGTGCCAGCAGCTTAGAGACAGGGTACCAGCCCCAGCATTTT; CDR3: CASSLETGYQPQHF
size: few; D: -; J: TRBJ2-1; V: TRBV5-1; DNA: TGCGCCAGCAGCTTGGATGGAGGGGTTAGCTACAATGAGCAGTTCTTC; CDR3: CASSLDGGVSYNEQFF
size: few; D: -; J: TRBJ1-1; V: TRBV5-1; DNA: TGCGCCAGCAGCTTACCCGGGAACACTGAAGCTTTCTTT; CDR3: CASSLPGNTEAFF
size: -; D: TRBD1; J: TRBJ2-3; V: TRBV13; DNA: TGTGCCAGCAGCTTAGAGGGACAGGGAGGAAATACGCAGTATTTT; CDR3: CASSLEGQGGNTQYF
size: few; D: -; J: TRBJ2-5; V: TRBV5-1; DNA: TGCGCCAGCAGCTTGTCCAGGGATGAGACCCAGTACTTC; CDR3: CASSLSRDETQYF
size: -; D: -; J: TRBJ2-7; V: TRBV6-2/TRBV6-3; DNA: TGTGCCAGCAGTTATGCTACCCCCTACGAGCAGTACTTC; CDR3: CASSYATPYEQYF
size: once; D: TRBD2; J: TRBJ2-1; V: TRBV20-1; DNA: TGCAGTGCTCCCCACCCACTAGCGGGAACCGATGAGCAGTTCTTC; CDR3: CSAPHPLAGTDEQFF
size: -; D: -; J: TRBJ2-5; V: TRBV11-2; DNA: TGTGCCAGCAGCTCCGGCTATCGGGAGACCCAGTACTTC; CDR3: CASSSGYRETQYF
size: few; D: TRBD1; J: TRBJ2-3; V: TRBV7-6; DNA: TGTGCCAGCAGCTCAGGACAGGGCACAGATACGCAGTATTTT; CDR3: CASSSGQGTDTQYF
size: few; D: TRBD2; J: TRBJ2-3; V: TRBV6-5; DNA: TGTGCCAGCAGTTACCTCCCCCGGACTAGCGGGGGTTGGGATACGCAGTATTTT; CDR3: CASSYLPRTSGGWDTQYF
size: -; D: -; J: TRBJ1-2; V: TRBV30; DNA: TGTGCCTGGAAGAGTGGACTCAACTATGGCTACACCTTC; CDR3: CAWKSGLNYGYTF
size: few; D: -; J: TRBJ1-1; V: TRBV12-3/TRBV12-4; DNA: TGTGCCAGCAGTTACTGGCCCGACTTTGACACTGAAGCTTTCTTT; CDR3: CASSYWPDFDTEAFF
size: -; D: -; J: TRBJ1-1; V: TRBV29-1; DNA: TGCAGCGTCGAGGACGGCCAGAACACTGAAGCTTTCTTT; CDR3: CSVEDGQNTEAFF
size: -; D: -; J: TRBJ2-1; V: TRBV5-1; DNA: TGCGCCAGCAGCTTGGCCGGGGGACAGTCTTTCTCCTACAATGAGCAGTTCTTC; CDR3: CASSLAGGQSFSYNEQFF
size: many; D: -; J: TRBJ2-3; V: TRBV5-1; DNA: TGTGCCAGCAGCTTAGAGGGAGATACGCAGTATTTT; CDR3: CASSLEGDTQYF
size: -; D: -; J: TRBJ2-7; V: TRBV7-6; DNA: TGTGCCAGCAGCTTACCTACGGGGGTGGGTGGCTCCTACGAGCAGTACTTC; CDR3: CASSLPTGVGGSYEQYF
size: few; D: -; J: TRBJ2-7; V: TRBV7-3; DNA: TGTGCCAGCAGCCCCTCCGGGCCCGGCGACGAGCAGTACTTC; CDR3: CASSPSGPGDEQYF
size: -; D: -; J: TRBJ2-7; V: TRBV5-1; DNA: TGCGCCAGCAGCGAGGGACCTGGTATGGGCTACGAGCAGTACTTC; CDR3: CASSEGPGMGYEQYF
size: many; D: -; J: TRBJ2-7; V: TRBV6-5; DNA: TGTGCCAGCAGTTACTCGGCCGGGACCTCCTACGAGCAGTACTTC; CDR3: CASSYSAGTSYEQYF
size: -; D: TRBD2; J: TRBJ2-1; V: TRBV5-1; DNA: TGCGCCAGCAGCCAGACTAGCGGGTTCTACAATGAGCAGTTCTTC; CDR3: CASSQTSGFYNEQFF
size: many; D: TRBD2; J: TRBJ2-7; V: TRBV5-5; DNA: TGTGCCAGCAGCCGGGGACTAGCCTACGAGCAGTACTTC; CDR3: CASSRGLAYEQYF
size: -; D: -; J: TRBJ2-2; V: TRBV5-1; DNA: TGCGCCAGCAGCCCTACAAGGGCCGGGGAGCTGTTTTTT; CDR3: CASSPTRAGELFF